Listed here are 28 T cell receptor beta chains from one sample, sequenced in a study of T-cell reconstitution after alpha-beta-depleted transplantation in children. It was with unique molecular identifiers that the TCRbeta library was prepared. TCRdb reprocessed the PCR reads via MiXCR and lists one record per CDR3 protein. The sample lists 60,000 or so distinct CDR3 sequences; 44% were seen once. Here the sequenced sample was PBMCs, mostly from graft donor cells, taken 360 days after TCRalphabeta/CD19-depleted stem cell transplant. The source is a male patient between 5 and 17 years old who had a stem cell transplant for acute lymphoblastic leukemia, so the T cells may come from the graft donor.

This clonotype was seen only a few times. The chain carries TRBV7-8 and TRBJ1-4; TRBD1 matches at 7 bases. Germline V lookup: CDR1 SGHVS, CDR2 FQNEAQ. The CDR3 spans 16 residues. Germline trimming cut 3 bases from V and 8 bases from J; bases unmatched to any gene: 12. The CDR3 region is CASSLLRDSDGEKLFF. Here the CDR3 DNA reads TGTGCCAGCAGCTTGCTTAGGGACAGCGACGGGGAAAAACTGTTTTTT.

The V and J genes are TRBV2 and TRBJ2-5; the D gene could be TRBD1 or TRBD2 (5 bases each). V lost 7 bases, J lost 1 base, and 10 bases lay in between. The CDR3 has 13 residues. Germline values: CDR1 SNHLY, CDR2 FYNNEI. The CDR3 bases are TGTGCCAGCATCTGGGGGTTCCAAGAGACCCAGTACTTC. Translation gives CASIWGFQETQYF.

The CDR3 coding sequence is TGTGCCAGCAGTCCCCTTGCGGGGGGGGCAGCAGATACGCAGTATTTT. Its translation: CASSPLAGGAADTQYF. The chain has TRBV12-3 or TRBV12-4 and TRBJ2-3; 9 bases are shared with TRBD2. The V gene end was trimmed by 5 bases and the J gene end by 4 bases; junction bases not matched to a gene: 10. This CDR3 has 16 residues.

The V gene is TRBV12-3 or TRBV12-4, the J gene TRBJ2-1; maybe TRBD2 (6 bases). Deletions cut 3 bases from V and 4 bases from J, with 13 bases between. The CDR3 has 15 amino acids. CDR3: CASSFGPAGYNEQFF. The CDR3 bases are TGTGCCAGCAGTTTCGGGCCCGCGGGATACAATGAGCAGTTCTTC.

Here the CDR3 reads CASRSSGSSYNEQFF. Here the CDR3 DNA reads TGTGCCAGCAGGTCTAGCGGGAGCTCCTACAATGAGCAGTTCTTC. The chain combines TRBV28 with TRBJ2-1, with 10 bases identical to TRBD2. This CDR3 contains 15 residues. V gave up 6 bases and J gave up 0 bases; unmatched junction bases: 2. The V gene's germline CDR1 is MDHEN and CDR2 SYDVKM.

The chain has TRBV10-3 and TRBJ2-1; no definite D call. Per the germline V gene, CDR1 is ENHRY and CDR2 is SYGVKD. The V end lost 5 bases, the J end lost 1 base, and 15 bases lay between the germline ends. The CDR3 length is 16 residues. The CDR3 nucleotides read TGTGCCATCAGTTCCCTGTTTGCGGATTCCTACAATGAGCAGTTCTTC. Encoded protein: CAISSLFADSYNEQFF.

The chain's CDR3 is CASSARDANTGELFF. The CDR3 coding sequence is TGTGCCAGCAGTGCAAGGGACGCGAACACCGGGGAGCTGTTTTTT. The V call is TRBV25-1, the J call TRBJ2-2; D could derive from TRBD1 or TRBD2 (5 bases each). This CDR3 contains 15 residues. Germline CDR1 MGHDK, CDR2 SYGVNS. Trimming pared 4 bases from V and 0 bases from J, leaving 9 bases between.

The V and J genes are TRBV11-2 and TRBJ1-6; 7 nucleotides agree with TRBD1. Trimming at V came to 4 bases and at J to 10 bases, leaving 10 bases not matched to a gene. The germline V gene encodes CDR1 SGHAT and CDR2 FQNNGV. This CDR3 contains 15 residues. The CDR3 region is CASSSKTGSSSPLHF. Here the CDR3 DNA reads TGTGCCAGCAGCTCGAAGACAGGGTCAAGCTCACCCCTCCACTTT.

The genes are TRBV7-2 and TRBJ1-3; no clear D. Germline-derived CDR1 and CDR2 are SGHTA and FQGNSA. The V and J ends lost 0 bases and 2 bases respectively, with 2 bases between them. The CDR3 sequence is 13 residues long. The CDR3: CASSLAAGNTIYF. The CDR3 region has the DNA TGTGCCAGCAGCTTAGCTGCTGGAAACACCATATATTTT.

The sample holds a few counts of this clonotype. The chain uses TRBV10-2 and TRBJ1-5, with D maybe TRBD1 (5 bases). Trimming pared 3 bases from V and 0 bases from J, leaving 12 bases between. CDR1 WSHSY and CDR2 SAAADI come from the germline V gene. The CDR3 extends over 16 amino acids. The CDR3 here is CASSEATVYSNQPQHF. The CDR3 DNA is TGCGCCAGCAGTGAAGCGACAGTCTATAGCAATCAGCCCCAGCATTTT.

CDR3 DNA sequence: TGCGCCAGCAGCCAAGATAGCGGGGGACCCGATGAGCAGTTCTTC. Translating gives CASSQDSGGPDEQFF. The chain is built from TRBV4-3 and TRBJ2-1; 9 positions agree with TRBD2. This CDR3 spans 15 amino acids. J was trimmed by 8 bases and V by 0 bases; bases with no gene match: 5. CDR1 LGHNA and CDR2 YSLEER come from the germline V gene.

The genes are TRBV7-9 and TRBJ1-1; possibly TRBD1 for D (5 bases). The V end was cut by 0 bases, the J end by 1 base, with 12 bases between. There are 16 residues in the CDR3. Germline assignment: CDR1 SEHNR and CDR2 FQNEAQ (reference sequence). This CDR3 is CASSLAGDRPNTEAFF. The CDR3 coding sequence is TGTGCCAGCAGCTTAGCAGGGGATCGACCGAACACTGAAGCTTTCTTT.

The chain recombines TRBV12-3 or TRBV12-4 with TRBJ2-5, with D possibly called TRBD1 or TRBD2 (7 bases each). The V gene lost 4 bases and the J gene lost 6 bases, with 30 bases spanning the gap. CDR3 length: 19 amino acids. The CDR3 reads CASSSPIGVRGEGQKTQYF. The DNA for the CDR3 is TGTGCCAGCAGTTCCCCCATCGGGGTCAGGGGGGAGGGTCAGAAGACCCAGTACTTC.

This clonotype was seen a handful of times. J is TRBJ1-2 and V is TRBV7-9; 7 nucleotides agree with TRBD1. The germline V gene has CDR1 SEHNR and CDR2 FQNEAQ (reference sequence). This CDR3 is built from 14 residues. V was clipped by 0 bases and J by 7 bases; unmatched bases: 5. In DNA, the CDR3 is TGTGCCAGCAGCTTAGCGGACAGGATTTTTGGCTACACCTTC. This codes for CASSLADRIFGYTF.

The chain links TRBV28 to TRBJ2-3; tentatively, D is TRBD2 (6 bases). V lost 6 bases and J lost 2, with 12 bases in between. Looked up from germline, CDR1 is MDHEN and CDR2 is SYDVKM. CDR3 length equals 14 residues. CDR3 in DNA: TGTGCCAGCAGCCCGAGGGAGGCCACAGATACGCAGTATTTT. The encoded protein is CASSPREATDTQYF.

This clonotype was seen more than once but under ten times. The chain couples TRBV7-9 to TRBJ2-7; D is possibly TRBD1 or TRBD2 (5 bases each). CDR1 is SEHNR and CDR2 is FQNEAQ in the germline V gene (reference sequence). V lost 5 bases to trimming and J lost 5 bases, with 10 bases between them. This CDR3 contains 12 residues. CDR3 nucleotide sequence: TGTGCCAGCAGCCCAGGGACCCACGAGCAGTACTTC. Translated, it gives CASSPGTHEQYF.

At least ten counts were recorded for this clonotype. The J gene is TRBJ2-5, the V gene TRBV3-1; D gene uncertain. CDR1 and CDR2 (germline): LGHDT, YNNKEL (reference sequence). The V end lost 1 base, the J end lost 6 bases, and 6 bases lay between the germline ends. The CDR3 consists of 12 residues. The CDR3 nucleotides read TGTGCCAGCAGCCAAGTCCGGAAGACCCAGTACTTC. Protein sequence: CASSQVRKTQYF.

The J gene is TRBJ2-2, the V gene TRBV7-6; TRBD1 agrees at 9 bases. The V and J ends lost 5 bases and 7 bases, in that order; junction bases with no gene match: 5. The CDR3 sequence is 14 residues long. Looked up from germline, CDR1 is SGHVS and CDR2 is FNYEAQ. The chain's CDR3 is CASSLDRGGGELFF. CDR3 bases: TGTGCCAGCAGCCTGGACAGGGGTGGCGGGGAGCTGTTTTTT.

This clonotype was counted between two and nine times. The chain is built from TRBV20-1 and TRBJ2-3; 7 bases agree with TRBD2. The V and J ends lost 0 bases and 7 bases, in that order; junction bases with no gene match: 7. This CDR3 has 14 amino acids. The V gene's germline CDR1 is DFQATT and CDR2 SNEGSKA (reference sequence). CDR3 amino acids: CSARDRAGENTQYF. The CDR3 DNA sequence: TGCAGTGCTAGAGATCGGGCGGGAGAAAATACGCAGTATTTT.

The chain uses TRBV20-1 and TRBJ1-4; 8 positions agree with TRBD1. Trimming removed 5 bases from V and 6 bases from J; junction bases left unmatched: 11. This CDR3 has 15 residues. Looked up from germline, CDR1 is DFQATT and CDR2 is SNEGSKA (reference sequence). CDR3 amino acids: CSASGGGGLYEKLFF. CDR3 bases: TGCAGTGCTTCAGGGGGCGGGGGGCTCTATGAAAAACTGTTTTTT.

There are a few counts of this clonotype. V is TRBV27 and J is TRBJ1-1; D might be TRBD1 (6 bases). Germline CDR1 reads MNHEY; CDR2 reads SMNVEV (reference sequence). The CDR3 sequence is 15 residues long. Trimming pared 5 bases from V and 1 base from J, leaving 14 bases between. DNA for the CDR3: TGTGCCAGCAGTCTAGGATGGACAGCGAACACTGAAGCTTTCTTT. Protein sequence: CASSLGWTANTEAFF.

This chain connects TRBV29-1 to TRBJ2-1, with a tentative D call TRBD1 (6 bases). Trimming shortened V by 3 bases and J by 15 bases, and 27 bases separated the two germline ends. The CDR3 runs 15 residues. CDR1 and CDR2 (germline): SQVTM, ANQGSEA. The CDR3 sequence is CSVELLTLQGLGWFF. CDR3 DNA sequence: TGCAGCGTTGAGCTCCTAACCCTACAGGGTTTGGGGTGGTTCTTC.

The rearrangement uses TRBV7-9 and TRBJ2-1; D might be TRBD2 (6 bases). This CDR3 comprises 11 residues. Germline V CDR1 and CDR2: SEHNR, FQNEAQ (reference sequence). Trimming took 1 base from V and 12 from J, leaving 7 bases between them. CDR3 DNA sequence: TGTGCCAGCAGCTTAGACGGGAGGCAGTTCTTC. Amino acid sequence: CASSLDGRQFF.

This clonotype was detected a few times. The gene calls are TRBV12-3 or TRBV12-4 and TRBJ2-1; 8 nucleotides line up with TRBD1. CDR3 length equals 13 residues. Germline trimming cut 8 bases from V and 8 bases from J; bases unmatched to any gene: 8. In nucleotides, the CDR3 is TGTGCCAGCCACAACAGGGGGGTCGATGAGCAGTTCTTC. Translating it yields CASHNRGVDEQFF.

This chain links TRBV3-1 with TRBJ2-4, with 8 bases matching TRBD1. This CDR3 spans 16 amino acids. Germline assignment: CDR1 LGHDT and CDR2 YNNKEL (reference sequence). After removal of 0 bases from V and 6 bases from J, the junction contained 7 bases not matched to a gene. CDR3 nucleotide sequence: TGTGCCAGCAGCCAAGATCGGGGGACAGGATCAAACATTCAGTACTTC. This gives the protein CASSQDRGTGSNIQYF.

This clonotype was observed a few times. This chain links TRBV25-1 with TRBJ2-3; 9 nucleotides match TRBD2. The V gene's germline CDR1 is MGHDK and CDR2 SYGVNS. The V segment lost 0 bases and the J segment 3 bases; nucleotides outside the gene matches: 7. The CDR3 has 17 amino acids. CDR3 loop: CASSEYKGLAGTDTQYF. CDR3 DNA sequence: TGTGCCAGCAGTGAATATAAAGGGCTAGCGGGGACAGATACGCAGTATTTT. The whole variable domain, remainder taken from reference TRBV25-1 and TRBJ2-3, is EADIYQTPRYLVIGTGKKITLECSQTMGHDKMYWYQQDPGMELHLIHYSYGVNSTEKGDLSSESTVSRIRTEHFPLTLESARPSHTSQYLCASSEYKGLAGTDTQYFGPGTRLTVL.

In nucleotides, the CDR3 is TGTGCCAGCAGTTTTCAGGCGAGGGCCCAAGACACCATATATTTT. Protein product: CASSFQARAQDTIYF. The V and J genes are TRBV12-3 or TRBV12-4 and TRBJ1-3; D is ambiguous. The V gene lost 3 bases and the J gene lost 8 bases, with 17 bases spanning the gap. The CDR3 is made up of 15 amino acids.

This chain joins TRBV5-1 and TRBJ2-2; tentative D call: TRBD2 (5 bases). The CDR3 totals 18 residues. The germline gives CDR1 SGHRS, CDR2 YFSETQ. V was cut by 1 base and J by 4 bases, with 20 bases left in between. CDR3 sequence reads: CASSLFKSGLAGTGELFF. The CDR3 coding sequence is TGCGCCAGCAGCTTGTTTAAAAGCGGCCTCGCGGGCACCGGGGAGCTGTTTTTT.